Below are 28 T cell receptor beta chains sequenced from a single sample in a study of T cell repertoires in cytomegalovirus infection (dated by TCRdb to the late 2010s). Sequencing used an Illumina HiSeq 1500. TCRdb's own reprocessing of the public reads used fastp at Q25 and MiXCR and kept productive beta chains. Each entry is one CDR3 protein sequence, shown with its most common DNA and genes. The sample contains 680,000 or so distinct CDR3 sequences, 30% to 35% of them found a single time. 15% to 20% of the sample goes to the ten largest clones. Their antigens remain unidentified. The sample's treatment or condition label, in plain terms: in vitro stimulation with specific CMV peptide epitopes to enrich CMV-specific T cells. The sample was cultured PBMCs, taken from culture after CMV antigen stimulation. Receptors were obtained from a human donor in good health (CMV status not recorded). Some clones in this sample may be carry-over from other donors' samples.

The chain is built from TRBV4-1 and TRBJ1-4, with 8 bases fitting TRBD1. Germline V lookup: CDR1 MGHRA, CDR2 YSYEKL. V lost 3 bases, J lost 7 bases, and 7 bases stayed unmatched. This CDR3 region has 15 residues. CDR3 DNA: TGCGCCAGCAGCCACCCGGACAGGGCGGGTGAAAAACTGTTTTTT. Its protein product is CASSHPDRAGEKLFF.

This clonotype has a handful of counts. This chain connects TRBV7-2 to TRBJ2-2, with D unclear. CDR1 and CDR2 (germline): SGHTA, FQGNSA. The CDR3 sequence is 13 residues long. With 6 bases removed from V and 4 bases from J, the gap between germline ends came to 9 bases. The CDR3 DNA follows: TGTGCCAGCAGACCTCAGAGCACCGGGGAGCTGTTTTTT. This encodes CASRPQSTGELFF.

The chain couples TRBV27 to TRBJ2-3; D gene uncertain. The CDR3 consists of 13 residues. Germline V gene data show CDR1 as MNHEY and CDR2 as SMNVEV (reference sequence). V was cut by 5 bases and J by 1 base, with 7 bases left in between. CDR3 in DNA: TGTGCCAGCAGTCGACACCGCACAGATACGCAGTATTTT. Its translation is CASSRHRTDTQYF.

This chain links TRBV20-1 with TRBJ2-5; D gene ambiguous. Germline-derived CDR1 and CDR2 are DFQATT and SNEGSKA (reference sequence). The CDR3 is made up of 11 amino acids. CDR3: CSRKLGKTQYF. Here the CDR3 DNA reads TGCAGCCGGAAGTTGGGGAAGACCCAGTACTTC.

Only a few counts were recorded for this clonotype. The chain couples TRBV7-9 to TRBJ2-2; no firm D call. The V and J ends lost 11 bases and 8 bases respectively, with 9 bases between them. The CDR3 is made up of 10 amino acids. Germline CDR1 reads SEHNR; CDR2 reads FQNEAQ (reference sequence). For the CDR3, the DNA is TGTGCCTCCTGGAAGGGGGAGCTGTTTTTT. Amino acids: CASWKGELFF.

The CDR3 region has the DNA TGCAGTGCTAGACGGGTGAGAGGCAACAGCTACGAGCAGTACTTC. It specifies CSARRVRGNSYEQYF. The chain combines TRBV20-1 with TRBJ2-7; D is unclear. Trimming stripped 2 bases from V and 3 bases from J, with 17 bases between. Germline CDR1 DFQATT, CDR2 SNEGSKA (reference sequence). The CDR3 runs 15 residues.

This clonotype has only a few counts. CDR3 DNA: TGTGCCAGCAGCTTAAACCCTCGTGCAGGGCTGGGGACAGATACGCAGTATTTT. It encodes CASSLNPRAGLGTDTQYF. The chain links TRBV7-6 to TRBJ2-3, with a weak D call TRBD1 (5 bases). This CDR3 is 18 amino acids long. V gave up 2 bases and J gave up 3 bases, with 21 bases separating them. Germline loops: CDR1 SGHVS, CDR2 FNYEAQ.

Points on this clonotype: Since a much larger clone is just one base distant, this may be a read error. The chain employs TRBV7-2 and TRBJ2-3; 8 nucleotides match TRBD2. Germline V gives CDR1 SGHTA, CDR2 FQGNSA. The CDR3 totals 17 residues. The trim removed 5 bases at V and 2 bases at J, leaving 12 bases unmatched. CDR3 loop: CTSSPDGGGIPTDTQYF. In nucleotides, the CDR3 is TGTACCAGCAGCCCAGACGGCGGGGGGATCCCCACAGATACGCAGTATTTT.

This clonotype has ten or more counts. This chain's CDR3 is CASSLVAASYEQYF. CDR3 DNA sequence: TGTGCCAGCAGCTTAGTAGCGGCCTCCTACGAGCAGTACTTC. The rearrangement joins TRBV7-6 to TRBJ2-7, with D maybe TRBD2 (6 bases). V was cut by 1 base and J by 0 bases, with 7 bases left in between. The length of the CDR3 is 14 residues. Germline V gives CDR1 SGHVS, CDR2 FNYEAQ.

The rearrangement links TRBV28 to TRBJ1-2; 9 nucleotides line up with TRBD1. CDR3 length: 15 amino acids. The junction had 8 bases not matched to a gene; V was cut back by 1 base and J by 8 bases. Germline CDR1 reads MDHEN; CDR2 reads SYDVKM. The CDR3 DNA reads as TGTGCCAGCAGTTTATTCACAGGGGGCTTCCAGGGCTACACCTTC. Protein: CASSLFTGGFQGYTF.

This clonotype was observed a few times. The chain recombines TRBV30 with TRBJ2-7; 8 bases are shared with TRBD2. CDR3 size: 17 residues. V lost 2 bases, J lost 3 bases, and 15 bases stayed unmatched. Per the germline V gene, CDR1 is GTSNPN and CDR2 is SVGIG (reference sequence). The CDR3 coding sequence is TGTGCCTGGAGTCGCCCTCAAACAACTAGCGGTAACTACGAGCAGTACTTC. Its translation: CAWSRPQTTSGNYEQYF.

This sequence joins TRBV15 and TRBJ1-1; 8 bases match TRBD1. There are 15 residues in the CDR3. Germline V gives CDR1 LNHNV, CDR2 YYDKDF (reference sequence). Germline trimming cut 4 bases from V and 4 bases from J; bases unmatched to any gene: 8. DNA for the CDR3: TGTGCCACCAGCACTCCGCAGGGGGCGAGCACTGAAGCTTTCTTT. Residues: CATSTPQGASTEAFF.

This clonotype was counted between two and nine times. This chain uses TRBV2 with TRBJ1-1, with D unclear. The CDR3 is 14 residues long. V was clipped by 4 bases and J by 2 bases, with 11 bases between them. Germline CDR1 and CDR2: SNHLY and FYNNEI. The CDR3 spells CASSGRWANTEAFF. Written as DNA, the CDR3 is TGTGCCAGCAGTGGGCGTTGGGCTAACACTGAAGCTTTCTTT.

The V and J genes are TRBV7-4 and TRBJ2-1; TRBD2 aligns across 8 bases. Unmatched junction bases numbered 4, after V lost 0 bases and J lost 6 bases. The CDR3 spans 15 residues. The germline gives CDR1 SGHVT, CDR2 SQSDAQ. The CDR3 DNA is TGTGCCAGCAGCTTAGCGGGCGGGGGGCCCAATGAGCAGTTCTTC. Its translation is CASSLAGGGPNEQFF.

CDR3: CASSLELAGIETQYF. In DNA, the CDR3 is TGCGCCAGCAGCTTGGAGCTAGCGGGTATCGAGACCCAGTACTTC. The gene calls are TRBV5-1 and TRBJ2-5; 8 nucleotides line up with TRBD2. Trimming at V came to 0 bases and at J to 5 bases, leaving 6 bases not matched to a gene. The germline V gene encodes CDR1 SGHRS and CDR2 YFSETQ. The CDR3 is 15 residues long.

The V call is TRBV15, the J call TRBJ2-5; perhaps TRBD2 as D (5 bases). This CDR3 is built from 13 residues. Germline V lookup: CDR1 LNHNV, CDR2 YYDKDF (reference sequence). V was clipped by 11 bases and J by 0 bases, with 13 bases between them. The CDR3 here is CASGEQYQETQYF. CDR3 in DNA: TGTGCCTCCGGGGAGCAGTACCAAGAGACCCAGTACTTC.

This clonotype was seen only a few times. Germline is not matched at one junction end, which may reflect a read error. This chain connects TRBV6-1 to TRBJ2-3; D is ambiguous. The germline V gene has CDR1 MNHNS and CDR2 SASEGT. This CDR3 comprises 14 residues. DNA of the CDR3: TGTGCCAGCAGGGAAGTAGCTAGCACAGATACGCAGTATTTT. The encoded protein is CASREVASTDTQYF.

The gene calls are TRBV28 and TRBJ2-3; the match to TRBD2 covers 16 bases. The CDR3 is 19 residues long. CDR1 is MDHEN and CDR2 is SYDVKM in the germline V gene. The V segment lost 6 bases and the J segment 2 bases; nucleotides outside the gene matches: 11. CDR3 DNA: TGTGCCAGCAGCCCCGCCCTGGGACTAGCGGGGGGGACCACAGATACGCAGTATTTT. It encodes CASSPALGLAGGTTDTQYF.

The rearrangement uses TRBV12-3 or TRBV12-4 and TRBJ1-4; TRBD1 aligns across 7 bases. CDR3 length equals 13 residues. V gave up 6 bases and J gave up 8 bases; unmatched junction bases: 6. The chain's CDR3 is CASSTGTAEKLFF. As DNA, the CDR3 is TGTGCCAGCAGCACCGGGACAGCAGAAAAACTGTTTTTT.

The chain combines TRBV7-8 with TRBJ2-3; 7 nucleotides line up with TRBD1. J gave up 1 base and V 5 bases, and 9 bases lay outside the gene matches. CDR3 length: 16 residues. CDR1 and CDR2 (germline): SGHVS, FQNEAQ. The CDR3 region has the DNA TGTGCCAGCAGCGCCGGAACAGGGGTCGGCACAGATACGCAGTATTTT. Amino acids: CASSAGTGVGTDTQYF.

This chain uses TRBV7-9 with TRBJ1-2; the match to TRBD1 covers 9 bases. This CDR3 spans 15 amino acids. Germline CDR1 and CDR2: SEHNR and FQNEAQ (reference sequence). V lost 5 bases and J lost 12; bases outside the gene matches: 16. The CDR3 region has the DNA TGTGCCAGCAGCAATAGCGGGACAGGGTCAGTGAGCGACACCTTC. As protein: CASSNSGTGSVSDTF.

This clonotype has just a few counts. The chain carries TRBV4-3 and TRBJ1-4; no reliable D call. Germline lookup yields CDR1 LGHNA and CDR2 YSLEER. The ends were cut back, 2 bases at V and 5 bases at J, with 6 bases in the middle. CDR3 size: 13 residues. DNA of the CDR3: TGCGCCAGCAGCCAACCCACAAATGAAAAACTGTTTTTT. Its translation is CASSQPTNEKLFF.

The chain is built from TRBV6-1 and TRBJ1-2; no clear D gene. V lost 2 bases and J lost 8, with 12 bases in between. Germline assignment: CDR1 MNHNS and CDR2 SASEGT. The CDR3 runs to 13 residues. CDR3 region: CASSERTGGGYTF. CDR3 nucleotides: TGTGCCAGCAGTGAAAGGACGGGAGGAGGCTACACCTTC.

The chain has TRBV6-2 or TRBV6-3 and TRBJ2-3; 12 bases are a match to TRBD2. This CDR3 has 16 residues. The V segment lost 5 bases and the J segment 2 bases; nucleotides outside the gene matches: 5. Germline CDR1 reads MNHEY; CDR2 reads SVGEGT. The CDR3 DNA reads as TGTGCCAGCAGTGCTAGCGGGGGGGCCCTCACAGATACGCAGTATTTT. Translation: CASSASGGALTDTQYF.

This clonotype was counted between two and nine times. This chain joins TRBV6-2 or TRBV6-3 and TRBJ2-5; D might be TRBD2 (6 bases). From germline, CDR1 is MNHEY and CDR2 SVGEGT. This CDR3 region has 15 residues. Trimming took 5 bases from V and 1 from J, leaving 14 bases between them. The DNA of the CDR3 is TGTGCCAGCAGTCCCCATCAGCGGGCCCAAGAGACCCAGTACTTC. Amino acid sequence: CASSPHQRAQETQYF.

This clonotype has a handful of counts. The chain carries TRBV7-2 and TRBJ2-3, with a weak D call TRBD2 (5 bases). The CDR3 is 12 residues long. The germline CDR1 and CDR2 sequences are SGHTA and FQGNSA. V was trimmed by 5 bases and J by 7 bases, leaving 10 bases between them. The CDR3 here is CASSPSGNTQYF. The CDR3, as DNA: TGTGCCAGCAGCCCGTCGGGAAATACGCAGTATTTT.

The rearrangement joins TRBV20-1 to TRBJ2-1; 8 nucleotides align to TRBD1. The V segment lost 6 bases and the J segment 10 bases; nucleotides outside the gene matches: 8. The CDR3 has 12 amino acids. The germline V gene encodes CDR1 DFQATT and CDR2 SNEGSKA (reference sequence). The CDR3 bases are TGCAGTGCCGGGCAGGGGGCGAGGGAGCAGTTCTTC. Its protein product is CSAGQGAREQFF.

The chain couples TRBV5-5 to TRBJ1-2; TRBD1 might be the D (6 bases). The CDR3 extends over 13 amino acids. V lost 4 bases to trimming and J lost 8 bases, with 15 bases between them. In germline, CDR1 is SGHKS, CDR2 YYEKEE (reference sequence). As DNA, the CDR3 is TGTGCCAGCAGCCGAACAGGGATTGGAGGCTACACCTTC. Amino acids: CASSRTGIGGYTF.